The clone carrying this T cell receptor beta chain was detected ten times or more. Its antigen is currently unknown. V was cut by 1 base and J by 5 bases, with 12 bases left in between. The CDR3 is 14 residues long. Looked up from germline, CDR1 is SGHRS and CDR2 is YFSETQ. This entry is derived from a study of T cells after yellow fever vaccination. Conversion of TCR transcripts into cDNA relied on 5'RACE template switching, which added a universal primer site and UMIs. MiXCR, run by TCRdb on the 5' RACE reads, gives a single entry per CDR3 protein. This sample has some 110,000 distinct CDR3 sequences; roughly 7.2% occur once, and the top ten carry approximately 2.7%. Study-wide findings and caveats: Boosting was followed by the reappearance of most primary-vaccination clones (roughly 95% CD4, about 90% CD8). Peaking on day 5 versus 15, the secondary response was faster but weaker.

This chain links TRBV5-1 with TRBJ1-1; D uncertain. The sequence was collected from a man between 18 and 29 years old who received the YFV17D yellow fever vaccine. The sample here was CD4+ T cells sorted from PBMCs, taken roughly seven weeks after the first yellow fever vaccination. The CDR3 coding sequence is TGCGCCAGCAGCTTGAACCTCGGCGGGACTGAAGCTTTCTTT. This gives the protein CASSLNLGGTEAFF.